Each of the 10 T cell receptor beta chains below was sequenced from the same sample in a study of blood T cell repertoires in COVID-19. Sequencing was performed with immunoSEQ multiplex PCR; in TCRdb, only in-frame clones are kept and a portion is missing. Of around 81,000 clones detected, roughly 88% appear once; the ten largest clones hold roughly 6.6%. The sequenced material came from peripheral blood. These receptors were collected from a man between 70 and 80 years old with acute or convalescent COVID-19.

This rearrangement joins TRBV5-6 to TRBJ1-2; TRBD1 might be the D (6 bases). This CDR3 is 17 amino acids long. Trimming removed 4 bases at V and 4 bases at J, with 23 bases between. Germline assignment: CDR1 SGHDT and CDR2 YYEEEE. The CDR3 here is CASSSTRSGGIAYGYTF. Written as DNA, the CDR3 is TGTGCCAGCAGCAGCACCCGGAGCGGGGGCATTGCCTATGGCTACACCTTC.

The chain links TRBV4-1 to TRBJ2-7; D may be TRBD2 (6 bases). The V end was cut by 0 bases, the J end by 4 bases, with 10 bases between. The CDR3 has 14 residues. Germline V gives CDR1 MGHRA, CDR2 YSYEKL. In DNA form, the CDR3 reads TGCGCCAGCAGCCAAGATCCCGGGGGTTACGAGCAGTACTTC. It encodes CASSQDPGGYEQYF.

This clone was seen only once. This chain connects TRBV7-9 to TRBJ2-3, with TRBD2 matching 9 bases. The V and J ends lost 5 bases and 1 base, in that order; junction bases with no gene match: 7. The CDR3 is made up of 16 amino acids. Germline lookup yields CDR1 SEHNR and CDR2 FQNEAQ (reference sequence). The CDR3: CASSPVVAGGTDTQYF. CDR3 sequence (DNA): TGTGCCAGCAGCCCAGTGGTAGCGGGGGGCACAGATACGCAGTATTTT. Full variable domain (missing parts from reference TRBV7-9 and TRBJ2-3): DTGVSQNPRHKITKRGQNVTFRCDPISEHNRLYWYRQTLGQGPEFLTYFQNEAQLEKSRLLSDRFSAERPKGSFSTLEIQRTEQGDSAMYLCASSPVVAGGTDTQYFGPGTRLTVL.

V is TRBV5-4 and J is TRBJ2-7; TRBD2 matches at 11 bases. The CDR3 covers 16 residues. J was trimmed by 4 bases and V by 0 bases; bases with no gene match: 6. CDR1 is SGHNT and CDR2 is YYREEE in the germline V gene (reference sequence). The CDR3 DNA reads TGTGCCAGCAGCTTGGGGGCTAGCGGGAGGTTATACGAGCAGTACTTC. Translated: CASSLGASGRLYEQYF.

This rearrangement joins TRBV28 to TRBJ1-1; D not certain. Germline-derived CDR1 and CDR2 are MDHEN and SYDVKM. The CDR3 length is 15 residues. V was cut by 3 bases and J by 1 base, with 12 bases left in between. The CDR3 loop reads CASSLGSIGNTEAFF. CDR3 bases: TGTGCCAGCAGTTTGGGCTCTATCGGGAACACTGAAGCTTTCTTT.

This rearrangement joins TRBV6-5 to TRBJ1-5; TRBD1 agrees at 7 bases. With 6 bases clipped from V and 1 base from J, the junction kept 6 bases outside the gene matches. Looked up from germline, CDR1 is MNHEY and CDR2 is SVGAGI. The CDR3 loop spans 15 amino acids. In DNA, the CDR3 is TGTGCCAGCAGGGCGGACAGGCGCAGCAATCAGCCCCAGCATTTT. It codes for CASRADRRSNQPQHF.

This clone was counted only a few times. The chain is built from TRBV5-1 and TRBJ2-7; TRBD1 matches 9 bases. The CDR3 totals 16 residues. Trimming cost V 0 bases and J 4 bases; bases outside gene matches: 8. CDR1 is SGHRS and CDR2 is YFSETQ in the germline V gene. The DNA of the CDR3 is TGCGCCAGCAGCTTGGTTACGAGACAGGGGGGATACGAGCAGTACTTC. Protein sequence: CASSLVTRQGGYEQYF.

The chain combines TRBV19 with TRBJ2-2, with D possibly being TRBD2 (6 bases). V lost 7 bases, J lost 2 bases, and 20 bases lay in between. Germline assignment: CDR1 LNHDA and CDR2 SQIVND (reference sequence). The CDR3 is made up of 17 amino acids. DNA of the CDR3: TGTGCCAGTACTATCAGACTCCGGGACTTAAACACCGGGGAGCTGTTTTTT. Protein: CASTIRLRDLNTGELFF.

CDR3 DNA: TGTGCCAGCAGCTTAGGAAGGAGAGAAACAGATACGCAGTATTTT. Translation: CASSLGRRETDTQYF. V usage is TRBV7-9 and J usage is TRBJ2-3; unclear D gene. V was shortened by 1 base and J by 3 bases, with 11 bases between the two germline ends. The CDR3 runs 15 residues. Germline V gives CDR1 SEHNR, CDR2 FQNEAQ (reference sequence).

The J gene is TRBJ1-6, the V gene TRBV9; possible D gene TRBD1, 5 bases. The germline CDR1 and CDR2 sequences are SGDLS and YYNGEE. Trimming took off 4 bases at V and 9 bases at J, with 14 bases between the two ends. CDR3 length equals 14 residues. CDR3 coding DNA: TGTGCCAGCAGCCCCCGGGACTTCGGTTCACCCCTCCACTTT. Translated, it gives CASSPRDFGSPLHF. Looking up the rest from reference TRBV9 and TRBJ1-6 gives the full variable domain: DSGVTQTPKHLITATGQRVTLRCSPRSGDLSVYWYQQSLDQGLQFLIQYYNGEERAKGNILERFSAQQFPDLHSELNLSSLELGDSALYFCASSPRDFGSPLHFGNGTRLTVT.